Here is one T cell receptor (beta chain) with its context. By how much of the sample it makes up, this clonotype is medium-sized (0.01 to 0.1%). Its antigen remains undetermined. Base quality data are lacking; no much larger clone is found one base away. A history of other malignancies or of prior chemotherapy or radiotherapy was absent in all patients, and node-negative disease was shown on CT and PET/CT in all patients. At each of two time points, around 6.1 milliliters of peripheral venous blood were collected into EDTA tubes. PBMCs were isolated by Ficoll-Paque Plus density-gradient centrifugation. Right after collection, samples were kept at -80 degrees C until analysis. The data were obtained in a study of prognosis after radiotherapy for stage I lung cancer (dated by TCRdb to the early 2020s). Study-wide context: Between early 2018 and January 2019, approximately 18 stage I NSCLC patients were enrolled in Nanjing, China. Ages in the cohort of about a dozen men and over 5 women ranged from roughly 50 to 95 years, with a median of 74. All patients were considered medically inoperable, owing to comorbidities in around eleven and refusal of surgery in over 5. The study took one blood sample before SBRT and one after SBRT from each of roughly 20 patients and sequenced all 40 or so samples. Tumor histology was squamous cell carcinoma in roughly 7 patients and adenocarcinoma in some 12. SBRT was given in 3 to 5 fractions with a biologically effective dose of at least 100 Gy, using image-guided IMRT or VMAT. Four of the 19 patients developed distant metastases after SBRT, at a median of around 7 months; the other 15 showed no significant progression. The study profiled peripheral blood TCR beta repertoires from stage I NSCLC patients before and after stereotactic body radiotherapy and related them to distant failure. Approximately 15 patients presented with newly diagnosed primary stage I lung tumors, and about 5 carried oligometastatic NSCLC following surgical resection of the primary tumor. No patient received concurrent therapy alongside SBRT.

The germline V gene specifies MRHNA as CDR1 and SNTAGT as CDR2. The CDR3 measures 14 amino acids from cysteine to phenylalanine. Only the CDR3 region is kept as DNA, spanning 42 bases read in frame from base 1. Deletion took 6 bases off V and 3 bases off J, with a span of 11 bases between the germline ends. The paper as a whole reports these results and caveats: Unique TCR clone counts fell after SBRT (median about 10,000 before versus several thousand after; Wilcoxon paired P=0.011). Limitations of the study included a small cohort and short follow-up, and the study findings need independent validation. Post-SBRT Shannon entropy and its change from baseline were lower in patients who developed distant metastases; baseline Shannon entropy was not associated with metastases. No adjustment for multiple comparisons was applied to any of the reported P values. No determination of tumor specificity was made for expanded TCR clones. Differences in TRBV and TRBJ usage frequencies by metastasis status were reportedly observed in two V genes at baseline and in several V and two J genes after SBRT.

The TCR beta CDR3 region was amplified from genomic DNA by two rounds of multiplex PCR. The first PCR round used primers specific to each TRBV and TRBJ gene, with sequences filed in Chinese patent CN105087789A. Universal primers were used in the second round of PCR. The Roche High Pure PCR Template Preparation Kit was used to extract genomic DNA from frozen PBMCs. Libraries were sequenced paired-end with 151 bp reads on an Illumina HiSeq 3000. Per the authors' processing: Raw reads lacking the multiplex PCR primer sequences were removed with CutAdapt. Using PEAR, the high-quality paired reads were merged into contigs. By aligning each contig to reference sequences, MiXCR assigned the TRB V, D and J gene segments to that contig. CDR3 sequences were clustered by base quality and sequence similarity to remove sequencing errors. Shannon entropy, normalized by the natural log of the productive TCR sequence number, served as the measure of diversity. One minus Shannon entropy divided by the natural log of the number of unique clonotypes was used as the definition of clonality. Progression-free survival cut-offs for repertoire metrics were chosen using the Youden index of ROC curves, with analyses run in R 3.5.3. The public sequencing data were trimmed at Q25 with fastp and processed into clonotypes with MiXCR by TCRdb, which kept only in-frame beta chains. Records with the same CDR3 protein are collapsed into one entry carrying the most frequent genes and DNA. For this entry, the V and J calls and clone size follow TCRdb and not the study's own pipeline. The table for this sample lists about 35,000 distinct CDR3 sequences; about 32% of them were counted only once. The ten largest make up roughly 26% of the sample.

Sequencing was performed on PBMCs, taken before or after stereotactic body radiation therapy (not recorded which). The origin of this receptor is a donor over 45 with non-small cell lung cancer. The chain links TRBV6-4 with TRBJ2-2, with the D gene call left open. The nucleotides are TGTGCCAGCAGGCGCGATCGCTACACCGGGGAGCTGTTTTTT. This translates into CASRRDRYTGELFF.